This TCR beta chain appears in the sequencing data of a study of shared clonotypes between healthy human individuals. Naive CD8 cells lacked CD45RO and underwent positive selection for CCR7, leaving out terminally differentiated effector memory CD45RA+ cells. The assay was immunoSEQ multiplex PCR, and TCRdb's table has in-frame clones only and misses some. The table lists about 2.2 million clones, about 93% of them singletons. This CDR3 region has 15 residues. CDR1 is LGHNA and CDR2 is YSLEER in the germline V gene. J was trimmed by 6 bases and V by 6 bases; bases with no gene match: 10. The rearrangement links TRBV4-3 to TRBJ2-2; 7 positions match TRBD1. The sample was naive CD8+ T cells from PBMCs. The receptor was isolated from a man younger than 30 in good health. Some clones in this sample may be carry-over from other donors' samples. The CDR3 loop reads CASSWTGPWAGELFF. The CDR3 DNA sequence: TGCGCCAGCAGTTGGACAGGCCCTTGGGCCGGGGAGCTGTTTTTT.